This TCR beta chain was documented in a study of shared clonotypes between healthy human individuals. Whole-study results and caveats: Researchers sampled blood only, noting tissue repertoires likely differ. Sharing across a handful of donors was seen in 4% to 6.5% of naive CD4 clonotypes. Rarefaction gave evidence that sorted-subset sequencing remained incomplete despite large depth.

This clone was picked up one time. The antigen is undetermined. Naive CD8 cells comprised CD45RO-negative, CCR7-positively selected cells, excluding terminally differentiated effector memory CD45RA+ cells. Libraries were prepared by immunoSEQ multiplex PCR; TCRdb keeps only in-frame clonotypes and omits some of them. The sample shows 2 million to 2.5 million clones, 85% to 95% of them seen only once. The CDR3 is 18 residues long. Trimming pared 4 bases from V and 4 bases from J, leaving 20 bases between. Germline V gene data show CDR1 as MNHNS and CDR2 as SASEGT. The sample comprised naive CD8+ T cells sorted from blood. This clonotype was obtained from a man aged 18 to 29 in good health. The rearrangement links TRBV6-1 to TRBJ1-6; D is ambiguous. As DNA, the CDR3 is TGTGCCAGCAGTGCTCCCCCCTCGACTGATTTTTATAATTCACCCCTCCACTTT. Translation gives CASSAPPSTDFYNSPLHF.